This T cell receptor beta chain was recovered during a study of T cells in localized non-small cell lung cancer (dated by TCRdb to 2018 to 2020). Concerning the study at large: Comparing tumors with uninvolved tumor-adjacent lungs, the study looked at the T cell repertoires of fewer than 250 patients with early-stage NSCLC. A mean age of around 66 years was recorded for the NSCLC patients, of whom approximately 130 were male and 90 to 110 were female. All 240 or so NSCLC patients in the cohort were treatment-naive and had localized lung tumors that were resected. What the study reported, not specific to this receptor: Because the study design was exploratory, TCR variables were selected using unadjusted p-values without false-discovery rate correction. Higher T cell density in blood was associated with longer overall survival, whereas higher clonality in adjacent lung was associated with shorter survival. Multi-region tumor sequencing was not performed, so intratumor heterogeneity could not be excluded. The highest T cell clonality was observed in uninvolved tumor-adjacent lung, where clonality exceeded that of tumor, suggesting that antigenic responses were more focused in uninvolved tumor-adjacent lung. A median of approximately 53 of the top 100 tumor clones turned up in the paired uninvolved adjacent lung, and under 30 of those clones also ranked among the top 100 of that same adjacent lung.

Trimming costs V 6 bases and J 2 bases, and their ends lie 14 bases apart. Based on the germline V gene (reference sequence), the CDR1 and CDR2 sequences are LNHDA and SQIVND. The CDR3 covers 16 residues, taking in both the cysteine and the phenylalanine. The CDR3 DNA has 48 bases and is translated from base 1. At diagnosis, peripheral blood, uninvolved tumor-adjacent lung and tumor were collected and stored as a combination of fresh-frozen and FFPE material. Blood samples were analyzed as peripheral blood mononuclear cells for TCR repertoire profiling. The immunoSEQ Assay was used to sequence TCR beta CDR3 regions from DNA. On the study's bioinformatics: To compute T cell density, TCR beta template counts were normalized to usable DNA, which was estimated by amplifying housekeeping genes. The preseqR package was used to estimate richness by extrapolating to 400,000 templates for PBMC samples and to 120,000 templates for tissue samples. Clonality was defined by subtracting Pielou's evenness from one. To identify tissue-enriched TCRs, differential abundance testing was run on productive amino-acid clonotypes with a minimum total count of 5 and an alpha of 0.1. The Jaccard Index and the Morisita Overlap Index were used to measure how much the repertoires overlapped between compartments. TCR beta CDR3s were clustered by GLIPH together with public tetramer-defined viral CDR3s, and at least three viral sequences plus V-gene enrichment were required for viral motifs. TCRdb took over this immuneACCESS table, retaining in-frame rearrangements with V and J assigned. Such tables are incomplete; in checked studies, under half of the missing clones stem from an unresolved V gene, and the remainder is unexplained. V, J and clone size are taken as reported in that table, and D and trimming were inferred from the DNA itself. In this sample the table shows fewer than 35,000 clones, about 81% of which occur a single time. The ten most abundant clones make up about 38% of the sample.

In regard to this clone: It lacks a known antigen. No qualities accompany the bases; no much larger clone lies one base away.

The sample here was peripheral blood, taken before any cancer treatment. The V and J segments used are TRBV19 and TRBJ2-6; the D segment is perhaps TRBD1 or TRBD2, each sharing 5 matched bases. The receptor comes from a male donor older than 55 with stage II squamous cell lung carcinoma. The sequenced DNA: TGTGCCAGTAGCCCCGAGTTGGGGGCTGGGGCCAACGTCCTGACTTTC. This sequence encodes CASSPELGAGANVLTF. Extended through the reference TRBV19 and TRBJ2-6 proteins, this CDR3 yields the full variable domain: DGGITQSPKYLFRKEGQNVTLSCEQNLNHDAMYWYRQDPGQGLRLIYYSQIVNDFQKGDIAEGYSVSREKKESFPLTVTSAQKNPTAFYLCASSPELGAGANVLTFGAGSRLTVL.